This section outlines one T cell receptor (beta chain) sequence together with its context. Its antigen is still unknown. This sample stems from a study of beta chain features in type 1 diabetes. Study outcomes and limitations: The study found moderately but significantly shorter TCRB CDR3s in all four CD4+ subsets of Type 1 diabetes patients. No resolution was reached here on whether HLA type influences TCRB rearrangement.

The germline V gene encodes CDR1 LGHNA and CDR2 YNFKEQ. The CDR3 is 14 amino acids. V lost 7 bases and J 1 base, leaving 11 bases between the germline ends. Reverse transcription of all isolated RNA meant that expressed TCRB transcripts were sequenced. The protocol was immunoSEQ multiplex PCR, while the TCRdb copy is restricted to in-frame clones and leaves out a portion. The sample yields 300,000 to 450,000 clones, 9.5% to 10% seen once. The rearrangement uses TRBV4-2 and TRBJ1-3; the D gene is possibly TRBD1 (5 bases). The clonotype was recovered from a man under 40 with type 1 diabetes. The sample comprised central memory CD4+ T cells from blood. Here the CDR3 reads CASTFGTSGNTIYF. For the CDR3, the DNA is TGTGCCAGCACCTTCGGGACGTCTGGAAACACCATATATTTT.